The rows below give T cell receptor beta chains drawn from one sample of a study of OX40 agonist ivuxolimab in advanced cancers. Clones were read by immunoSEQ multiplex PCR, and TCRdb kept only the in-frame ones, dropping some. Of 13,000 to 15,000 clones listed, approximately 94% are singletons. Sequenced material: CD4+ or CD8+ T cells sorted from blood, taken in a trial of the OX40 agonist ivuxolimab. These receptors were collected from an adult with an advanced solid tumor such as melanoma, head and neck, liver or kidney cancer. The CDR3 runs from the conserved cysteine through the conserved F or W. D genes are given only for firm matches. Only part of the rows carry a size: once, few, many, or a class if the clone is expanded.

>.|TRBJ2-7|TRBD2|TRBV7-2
CASSIPGTSGIVQYF
TGTGCCAGCAGCATTCCCGGGACTAGCGGGATTGTGCAGTACTTC
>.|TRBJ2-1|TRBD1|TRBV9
CASSAGTGIEQFF
TGTGCCAGCAGCGCCGGGACAGGGATTGAGCAGTTCTTC
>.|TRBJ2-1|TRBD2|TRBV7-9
CASSPRTSGGNEQFF
TGTGCCAGCAGCCCAAGGACTAGCGGGGGAAATGAGCAGTTCTTC
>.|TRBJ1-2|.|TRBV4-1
CASSQDIGDGSRFGYTF
TGCGCCAGCAGCCAAGATATAGGGGACGGCTCGCGGTTTGGCTACACCTTC
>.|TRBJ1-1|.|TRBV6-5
CASSSHRDEAFF
TGTGCCAGCAGTTCGCACAGAGACGAAGCTTTCTTT
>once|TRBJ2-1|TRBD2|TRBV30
CAWSVLGLAGDEQFF
TGTGCCTGGAGTGTACTGGGACTAGCGGGAGATGAGCAGTTCTTC
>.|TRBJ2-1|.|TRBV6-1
CASSALSGDSYNEQFF
TGTGCCAGCAGTGCCTTGAGCGGAGACTCCTACAATGAGCAGTTCTTC
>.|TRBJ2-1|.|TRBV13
CASSLGGEKYNEQFF
TGTGCCAGCAGCTTAGGGGGGGAGAAATACAATGAGCAGTTCTTC
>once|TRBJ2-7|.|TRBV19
CASSIGREQYF
TGTGCCAGTAGTATAGGACGGGAGCAGTACTTC
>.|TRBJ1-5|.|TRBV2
CASSEVLGRTFDRNQPQHF
TGTGCCAGCAGTGAGGTTCTCGGACGGACTTTTGATCGCAATCAGCCCCAGCATTTT
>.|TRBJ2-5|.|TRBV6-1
CASIGGQETQYF
TGTGCCAGCATAGGGGGGCAGGAGACCCAGTACTTC
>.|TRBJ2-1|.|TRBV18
CASSPGLPPVYNEQFF
TGTGCCAGCTCTCCAGGACTGCCCCCAGTCTACAATGAGCAGTTCTTC
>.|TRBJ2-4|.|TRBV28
CASRPTGGLAKNIQYF
TGTGCCAGCAGACCTACCGGGGGTCTCGCCAAAAACATTCAGTACTTC
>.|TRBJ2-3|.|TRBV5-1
CASSLGYSTDTQYF
TGCGCCAGCAGCTTGGGTTATAGCACAGATACGCAGTATTTT
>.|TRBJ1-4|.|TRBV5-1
CASSLERGRAEKLFF
TGCGCCAGCAGCTTGGAGAGGGGGAGGGCTGAAAAACTGTTTTTT
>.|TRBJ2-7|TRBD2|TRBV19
CASSGTSGYEQYF
TGTGCCAGTAGTGGGACTAGCGGATACGAGCAGTACTTC
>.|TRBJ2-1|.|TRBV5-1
CASRIDGFLYNEQFF
TGCGCCAGCAGGATAGACGGATTTTTGTACAATGAGCAGTTCTTC